This is a list of T cell receptor beta chains from one sample in a study of shared clonotypes between healthy human individuals. Repertoires were generated with immunoSEQ multiplex PCR, while TCRdb's copy carries only in-frame clones and drops some. The data show about 750,000 clones, 90% to 95% seen once. Sequenced input: naive CD8+ T cells sorted from blood. All receptors come from a man younger than 45 in good health. The CDR3 runs from the conserved cysteine through the conserved F or W. D genes are given only for firm matches. The size entry is marked missing in some rows and otherwise reads once, few, many or a size class.

V: TRBV9
D: .
size: once
J: TRBJ2-3
CDR3: CASSVAPGTDTQYF
DNA: TGTGCCAGCAGCGTAGCGCCCGGCACAGATACGCAGTATTTT

V: TRBV30
D: .
size: .
J: TRBJ2-7
CDR3: CAWTEGSSYEQYF
DNA: TGTGCCTGGACCGAGGGTAGCTCCTACGAGCAGTACTTC

V: TRBV5-3
D: .
size: .
J: TRBJ2-7
CDR3: CARSLGSSYEQYF
DNA: TGTGCCAGAAGCTTGGGTTCCTCCTACGAGCAGTACTTC

V: TRBV28
D: TRBD1
size: .
J: TRBJ2-7
CDR3: CASSVGQGVSYEQYF
DNA: TGTGCCAGCAGTGTTGGACAGGGAGTTTCCTACGAGCAGTACTTC

V: TRBV4-3
D: .
size: .
J: TRBJ2-1
CDR3: CASSQESYTSNEQFF
DNA: TGCGCCAGCAGCCAAGAGTCGTATACGAGCAATGAGCAGTTCTTC

V: TRBV6-1
D: .
size: .
J: TRBJ2-7
CDR3: CASSVMGTSSYEQYF
DNA: TGTGCCAGCAGTGTCATGGGGACGTCCTCCTACGAGCAGTACTTC

V: TRBV27
D: TRBD2
size: .
J: TRBJ2-7
CDR3: CASAGPGTTSYEQYF
DNA: TGTGCCAGCGCGGGCCCCGGGACTACATCCTACGAGCAGTACTTC

V: TRBV6-5
D: .
size: .
J: TRBJ2-7
CDR3: CASYDNPYEQYF
DNA: TGTGCCAGCTACGATAACCCCTACGAGCAGTACTTC

V: TRBV10-2
D: TRBD2
size: .
J: TRBJ2-7
CDR3: CASSENGGRFYEQYF
DNA: TGCGCCAGCAGTGAGAATGGCGGGAGGTTCTACGAGCAGTACTTC

V: TRBV13
D: .
size: .
J: TRBJ2-7
CDR3: CASSFKGVAVSYEQYF
DNA: TGTGCCAGCAGCTTCAAAGGGGTAGCGGTTTCCTACGAGCAGTACTTC

V: TRBV5-6
D: .
size: once
J: TRBJ1-2
CDR3: CASSPDSFGYTF
DNA: TGTGCCAGCAGCCCGGACAGTTTCGGCTACACCTTC

V: TRBV4-1
D: .
size: .
J: TRBJ1-1
CDR3: CASSHPQGAAEAFF
DNA: TGCGCCAGCAGCCACCCACAGGGAGCGGCTGAAGCTTTCTTT

V: TRBV7-9
D: TRBD1
size: .
J: TRBJ1-2
CDR3: CASSLATGNNYGYTF
DNA: TGTGCCAGCAGCTTAGCGACAGGGAATAACTATGGCTACACCTTC

V: TRBV9
D: TRBD1
size: .
J: TRBJ1-2
CDR3: CASSTGQGTNYGYTF
DNA: TGTGCCAGCAGCACCGGACAGGGCACCAACTATGGCTACACCTTC

V: TRBV7-9
D: .
size: .
J: TRBJ1-1
CDR3: CASLPVGRTNTEAFF
DNA: TGTGCCAGCCTCCCGGTGGGCAGGACGAACACTGAAGCTTTCTTT

V: TRBV15
D: TRBD2
size: .
J: TRBJ2-2
CDR3: CATSHGLAVNTGELFF
DNA: TGTGCCACCAGTCATGGACTAGCGGTTAACACCGGGGAGCTGTTTTTT

V: TRBV11-2
D: .
size: .
J: TRBJ2-2
CDR3: CASSLGAEELFF
DNA: TGTGCCAGCAGCTTGGGGGCCGAGGAGCTGTTTTTT

V: TRBV5-4
D: .
size: .
J: TRBJ2-7
CDR3: CASSVSSYEQYF
DNA: TGTGCCAGCAGCGTGAGCTCCTACGAGCAGTACTTC

V: TRBV27
D: .
size: .
J: TRBJ2-7
CDR3: CASGNGFSYEQYF
DNA: TGTGCCAGCGGAAATGGGTTCTCCTACGAGCAGTACTTC

V: TRBV29-1
D: .
size: once
J: TRBJ2-1
CDR3: CSVEKAAAHEQFF
DNA: TGCAGCGTGGAGAAGGCGGCGGCACATGAGCAGTTCTTC

V: TRBV9
D: .
size: .
J: TRBJ2-7
CDR3: CASSVGVSSVYEQYF
DNA: TGTGCCAGCAGCGTAGGTGTGAGTTCGGTTTACGAGCAGTACTTC

V: TRBV27
D: TRBD2
size: .
J: TRBJ2-1
CDR3: CASTQGSIGSGRNNEQFF
DNA: TGTGCAAGCACCCAGGGTTCGATCGGTAGCGGGAGAAACAATGAGCAGTTCTTC

V: TRBV19
D: .
size: .
J: TRBJ2-2
CDR3: CASSIEVRYAGELFF
DNA: TGTGCCAGTAGTATAGAGGTCAGGTATGCCGGGGAGCTGTTTTTT

V: TRBV4-1
D: .
size: .
J: TRBJ2-7
CDR3: CASSQDLASYEQYF
DNA: TGCGCCAGCAGCCAAGATCTGGCTTCCTACGAGCAGTACTTC

V: TRBV28
D: .
size: .
J: TRBJ2-7
CDR3: CASSLLSGGGGYEQYF
DNA: TGTGCCAGCAGTTTATTGTCAGGTGGAGGGGGCTACGAGCAGTACTTC

V: TRBV30
D: .
size: once
J: TRBJ2-2
CDR3: CAWSVAGSNTGELFF
DNA: TGTGCCTGGAGTGTCGCAGGCAGCAACACCGGGGAGCTGTTTTTT

V: TRBV10-2
D: TRBD1
size: .
J: TRBJ2-1
CDR3: CASSPTGDGYNEQFF
DNA: TGCGCCAGCAGTCCGACAGGGGATGGCTACAATGAGCAGTTCTTC

V: TRBV19
D: TRBD1
size: .
J: TRBJ2-1
CDR3: CASRRTGGNNEQFF
DNA: TGTGCCAGTAGACGGACAGGGGGGAACAATGAGCAGTTCTTC

V: TRBV27
D: .
size: .
J: TRBJ2-3
CDR3: CASSLPTGTKGADTQYF
DNA: TGTGCCAGCAGTTTACCCACCGGGACTAAGGGGGCAGATACGCAGTATTTT

V: TRBV7-8
D: TRBD2
size: .
J: TRBJ2-3
CDR3: CASSSGLGADTQYF
DNA: TGTGCCAGCAGCTCAGGACTAGGGGCAGATACGCAGTATTTT

V: TRBV7-8
D: .
size: .
J: TRBJ2-7
CDR3: CASSLSVSEQYF
DNA: TGTGCCAGCAGCTTATCCGTCTCGGAGCAGTACTTC

V: TRBV6-5
D: .
size: .
J: TRBJ1-5
CDR3: CASSWRGNQPQHF
DNA: TGTGCCAGCAGTTGGCGGGGGAATCAGCCCCAGCATTTT

V: TRBV30
D: TRBD1
size: .
J: TRBJ1-2
CDR3: CACLGQTNYGYTF
DNA: TGTGCCTGTCTGGGACAGACTAACTATGGCTACACCTTC

V: TRBV7-9
D: .
size: once
J: TRBJ2-1
CDR3: CASSLQGSHEQFF
DNA: TGTGCCAGCAGCTTACAGGGATCTCATGAGCAGTTCTTC

V: TRBV2
D: .
size: .
J: TRBJ2-2
CDR3: CASRDTGTSGGELFF
DNA: TGTGCCAGCAGGGATACCGGGACCTCAGGCGGGGAGCTGTTTTTT

V: TRBV7-9
D: .
size: once
J: TRBJ1-3
CDR3: CASSLRGASGNTIYF
DNA: TGTGCCAGCAGCTTACGGGGGGCCTCTGGAAACACCATATATTTT

V: TRBV7-9
D: .
size: .
J: TRBJ1-1
CDR3: CASSFLGGIITEAFF
DNA: TGTGCCAGCAGCTTTCTGGGGGGCATAATCACTGAAGCTTTCTTT

V: TRBV10-3
D: .
size: once
J: TRBJ1-5
CDR3: CATGGLSNQPQHF
DNA: TGTGCCACCGGGGGACTTAGCAATCAGCCCCAGCATTTT

V: TRBV5-1
D: TRBD1
size: .
J: TRBJ1-4
CDR3: CASSGGTGYSATNEKLFF
DNA: TGCGCCAGCAGCGGGGGGACAGGCTACAGTGCAACTAATGAAAAACTGTTTTTT

V: TRBV11-2
D: .
size: few
J: TRBJ2-3
CDR3: CASSLTDTQYF
DNA: TGTGCCAGCAGCCTGACAGATACGCAGTATTTT

V: TRBV5-4
D: .
size: .
J: TRBJ2-1
CDR3: CASSLLGNRNEQFF
DNA: TGTGCCAGCAGCTTGCTCGGGAATCGTAATGAGCAGTTCTTC

V: TRBV7-2
D: .
size: .
J: TRBJ2-5
CDR3: CASSQILETQYF
DNA: TGTGCCAGCAGCCAGATCCTGGAGACCCAGTACTTC

V: TRBV27
D: TRBD2
size: .
J: TRBJ2-1
CDR3: CASSFPSGRSNEQFF
DNA: TGTGCCAGCAGTTTTCCTAGCGGGCGATCTAATGAGCAGTTCTTC

V: TRBV11-2
D: TRBD1
size: .
J: TRBJ2-5
CDR3: CASSHLAGTGRSETQYF
DNA: TGTGCCAGCAGCCATTTAGCTGGGACAGGGAGATCAGAGACCCAGTACTTC

V: TRBV29-1
D: .
size: .
J: TRBJ1-2
CDR3: CSVGQEVGYGYTF
DNA: TGCAGCGTTGGACAGGAAGTTGGCTATGGCTACACCTTC

V: TRBV19
D: .
size: once
J: TRBJ1-3
CDR3: CATWGNTIYF
DNA: TGTGCCACCTGGGGAAACACCATATATTTT

V: TRBV27
D: .
size: .
J: TRBJ1-1
CDR3: CASSGERNTEAFF
DNA: TGTGCCAGCAGTGGGGAGAGGAACACTGAAGCTTTCTTT

V: TRBV19
D: TRBD2
size: .
J: TRBJ2-1
CDR3: CASSIAPAGRLYNEQFF
DNA: TGTGCCAGTAGTATAGCACCAGCGGGACGGTTGTACAATGAGCAGTTCTTC

V: TRBV7-9
D: .
size: .
J: TRBJ2-1
CDR3: CASSSRDISYNEQFF
DNA: TGTGCCAGCAGCTCCCGGGACATTTCCTACAATGAGCAGTTCTTC